Reported below is one T cell receptor (beta chain). V lost 3 bases, J lost 4 bases, and 10 bases stayed unmatched. The CDR3 spans 16 residues. Germline loops: CDR1 MNHNS, CDR2 SASEGT. These data belong to a study of blood T cell repertoires in COVID-19. Study-level background: PBMCs, B-cell-depleted T cells, or T cells were the source of the cDNA or gDNA that made up the material.

As handled by the study authors: Reference gene primer amplification gave estimated nucleated cell counts. Assay: immunoSEQ multiplex PCR; the TCRdb copy retains only in-frame clones and omits some. V, J and clone size were drawn from that table, and D and trimming were deduced from the DNA. The repertoire holds a few hundred thousand clones, with roughly 88% as singletons. The sequence was obtained from a man aged 25 to 40 who had recovered from COVID-19. Sequenced material: peripheral blood. The chain recombines TRBV6-1 with TRBJ2-5; 8 nucleotides match TRBD2. CDR3 bases: TGTGCCAGCAGTGATGTGGGTGGCGGGGGGCGAGAGACCCAGTACTTC. Its translation is CASSDVGGGGRETQYF.